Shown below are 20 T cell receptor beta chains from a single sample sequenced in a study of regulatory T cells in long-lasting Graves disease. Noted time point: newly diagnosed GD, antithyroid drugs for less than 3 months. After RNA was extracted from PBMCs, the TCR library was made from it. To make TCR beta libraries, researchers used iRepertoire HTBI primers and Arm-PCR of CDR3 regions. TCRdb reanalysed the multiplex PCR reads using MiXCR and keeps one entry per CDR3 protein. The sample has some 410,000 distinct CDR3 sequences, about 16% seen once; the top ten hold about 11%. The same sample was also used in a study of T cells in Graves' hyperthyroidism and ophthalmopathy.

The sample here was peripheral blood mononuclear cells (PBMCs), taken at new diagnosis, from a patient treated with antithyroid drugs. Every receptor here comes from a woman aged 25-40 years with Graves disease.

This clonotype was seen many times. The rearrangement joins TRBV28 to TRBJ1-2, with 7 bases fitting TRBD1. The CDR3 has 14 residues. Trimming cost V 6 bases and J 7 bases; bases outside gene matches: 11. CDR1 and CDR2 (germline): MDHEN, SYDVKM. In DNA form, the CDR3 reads TGTGCCAGCAGGGAACCACAGGGGCTGGGTGGCTACACCTTC. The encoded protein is CASREPQGLGGYTF.

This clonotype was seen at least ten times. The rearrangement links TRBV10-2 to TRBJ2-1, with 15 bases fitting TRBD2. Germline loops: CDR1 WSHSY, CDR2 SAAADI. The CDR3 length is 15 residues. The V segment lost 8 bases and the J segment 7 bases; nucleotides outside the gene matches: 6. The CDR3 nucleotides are TGCGCCAGCGAGAGGACTAGCGGGAGGGGTAATGAGCAGTTCTTC. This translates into CASERTSGRGNEQFF.

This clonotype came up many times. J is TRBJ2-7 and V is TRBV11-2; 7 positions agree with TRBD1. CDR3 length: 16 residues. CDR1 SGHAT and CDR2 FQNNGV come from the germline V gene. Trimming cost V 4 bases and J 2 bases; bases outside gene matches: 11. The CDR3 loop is CASSSFQGDLAYEQYF. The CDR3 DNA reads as TGTGCCAGCAGCTCCTTCCAGGGGGACCTAGCCTACGAGCAGTACTTC.

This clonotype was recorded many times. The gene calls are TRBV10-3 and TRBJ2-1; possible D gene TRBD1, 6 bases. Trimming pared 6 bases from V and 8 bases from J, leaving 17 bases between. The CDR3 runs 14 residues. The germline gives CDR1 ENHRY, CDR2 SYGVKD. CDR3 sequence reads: CAIRQGQVLDEQFF. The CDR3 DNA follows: TGTGCCATCAGACAGGGTCAGGTTTTGGATGAGCAGTTCTTC.

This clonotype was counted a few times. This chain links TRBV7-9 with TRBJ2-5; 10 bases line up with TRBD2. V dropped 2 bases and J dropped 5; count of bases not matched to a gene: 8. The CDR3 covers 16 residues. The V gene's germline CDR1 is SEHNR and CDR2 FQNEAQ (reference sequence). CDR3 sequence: CASSLSASGSWETQYF. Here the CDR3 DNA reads TGTGCCAGCAGCTTATCGGCTAGCGGGAGTTGGGAGACCCAGTACTTC.

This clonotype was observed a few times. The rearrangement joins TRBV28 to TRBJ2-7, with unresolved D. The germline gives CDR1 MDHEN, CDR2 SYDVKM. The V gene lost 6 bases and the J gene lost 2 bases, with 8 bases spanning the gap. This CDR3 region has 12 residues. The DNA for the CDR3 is TGTGCCAGCAGAACACTAACCTACGAGCAGTACTTC. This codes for CASRTLTYEQYF.

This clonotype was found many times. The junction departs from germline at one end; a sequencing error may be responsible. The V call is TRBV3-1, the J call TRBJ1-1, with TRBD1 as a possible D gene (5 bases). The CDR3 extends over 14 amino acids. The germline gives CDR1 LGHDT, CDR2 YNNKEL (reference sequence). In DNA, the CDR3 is TGTGCCAGTAGCCCGGGGACGTTTGACACTGAAGCTTTCTTT. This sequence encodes CASSPGTFDTEAFF.

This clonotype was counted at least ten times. The CDR3 region is CASSQSDSYEQYF. The CDR3 DNA sequence: TGTGCCAGCAGCCAATCGGACTCCTACGAGCAGTACTTC. The rearrangement links TRBV3-1 to TRBJ2-7, with D uncertain. Trimming pared 2 bases from V and 0 bases from J, leaving 5 bases between. The CDR3 is 13 residues long. Per germline, CDR1 LGHDT and CDR2 YNNKEL (reference sequence).

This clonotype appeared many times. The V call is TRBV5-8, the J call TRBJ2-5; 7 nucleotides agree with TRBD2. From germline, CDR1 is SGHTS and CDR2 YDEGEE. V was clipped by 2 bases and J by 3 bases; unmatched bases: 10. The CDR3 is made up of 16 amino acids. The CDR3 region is CASSLAGTTLEETQYF. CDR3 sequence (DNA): TGTGCCAGCAGCTTAGCCGGGACTACCCTGGAAGAGACCCAGTACTTC.

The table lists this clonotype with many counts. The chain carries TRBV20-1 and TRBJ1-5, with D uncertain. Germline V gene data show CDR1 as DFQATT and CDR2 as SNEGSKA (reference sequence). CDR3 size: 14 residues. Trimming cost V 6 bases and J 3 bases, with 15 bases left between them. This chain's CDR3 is CSATDYGPNQPQHF. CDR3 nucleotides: TGCAGTGCAACGGACTACGGACCCAATCAGCCCCAGCATTTT.

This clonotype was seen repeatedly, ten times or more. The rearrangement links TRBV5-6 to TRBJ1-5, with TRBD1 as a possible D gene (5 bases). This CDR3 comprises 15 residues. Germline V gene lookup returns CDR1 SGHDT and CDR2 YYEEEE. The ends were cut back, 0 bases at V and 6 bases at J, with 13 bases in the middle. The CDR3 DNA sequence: TGTGCCAGCAGCTTGGCCGGGACGCTGGTTCAGCCCCAGCATTTT. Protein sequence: CASSLAGTLVQPQHF.

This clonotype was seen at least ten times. The chain's CDR3 is CASSLGVAGTSDPKQYF. The CDR3 DNA reads as TGTGCCAGCAGCTTAGGCGTTGCAGGGACTAGCGACCCCAAGCAGTACTTC. This sequence joins TRBV13 and TRBJ2-7; TRBD2 agrees at 10 bases. The ends lost 0 bases at V and 8 bases at J; junction bases unmatched: 13. Germline V gives CDR1 PRHDT, CDR2 FYEKMQ (reference sequence). This CDR3 comprises 17 residues.

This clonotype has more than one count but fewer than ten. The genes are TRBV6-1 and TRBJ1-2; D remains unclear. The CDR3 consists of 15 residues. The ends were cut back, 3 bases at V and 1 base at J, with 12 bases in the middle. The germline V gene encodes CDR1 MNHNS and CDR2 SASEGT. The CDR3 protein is CASSDEGYFNYGYTF. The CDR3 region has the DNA TGTGCCAGCAGTGATGAAGGGTACTTTAACTATGGCTACACCTTC.

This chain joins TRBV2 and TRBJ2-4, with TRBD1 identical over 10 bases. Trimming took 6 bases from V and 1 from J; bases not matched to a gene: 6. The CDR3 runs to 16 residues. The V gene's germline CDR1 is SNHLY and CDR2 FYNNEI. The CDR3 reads CASSTGTGVAKNIQYF. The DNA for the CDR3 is TGTGCCAGCAGCACTGGGACAGGGGTGGCCAAAAACATTCAGTACTTC.

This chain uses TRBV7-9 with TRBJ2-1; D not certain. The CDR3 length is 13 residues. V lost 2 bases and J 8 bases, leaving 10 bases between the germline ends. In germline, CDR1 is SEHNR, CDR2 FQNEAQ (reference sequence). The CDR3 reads CASSLLPIDEQFF. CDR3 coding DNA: TGTGCCAGCAGCTTACTACCCATTGATGAGCAGTTCTTC.

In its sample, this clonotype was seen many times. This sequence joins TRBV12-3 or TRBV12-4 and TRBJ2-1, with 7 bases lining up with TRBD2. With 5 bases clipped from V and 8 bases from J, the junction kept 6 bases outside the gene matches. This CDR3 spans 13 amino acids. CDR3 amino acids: CASSALGGDEQFF. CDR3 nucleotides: TGTGCCAGCAGTGCCCTGGGAGGGGATGAGCAGTTCTTC.

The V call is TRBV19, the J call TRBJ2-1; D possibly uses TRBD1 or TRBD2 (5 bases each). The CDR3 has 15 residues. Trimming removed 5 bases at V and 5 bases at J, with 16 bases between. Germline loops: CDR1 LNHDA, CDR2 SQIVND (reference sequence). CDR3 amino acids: CASSLTSRGHNEQFF. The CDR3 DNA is TGTGCCAGTAGTCTTACTTCCCGGGGACACAATGAGCAGTTCTTC.

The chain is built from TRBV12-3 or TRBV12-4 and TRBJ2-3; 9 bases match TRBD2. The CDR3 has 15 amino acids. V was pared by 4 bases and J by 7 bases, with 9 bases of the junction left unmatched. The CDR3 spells CASSYFSGGANTQYF. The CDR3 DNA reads TGTGCCAGCAGTTACTTTAGCGGGGGCGCGAATACGCAGTATTTT.

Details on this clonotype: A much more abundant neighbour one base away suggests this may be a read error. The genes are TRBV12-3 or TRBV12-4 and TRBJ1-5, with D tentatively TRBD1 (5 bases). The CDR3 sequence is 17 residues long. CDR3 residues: CAGRPAGTAVGNQPQHF. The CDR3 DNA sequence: TGTGCCGGCAGGCCTGCTGGGACGGCGGTTGGCAATCAGCCCCAGCATTTT.

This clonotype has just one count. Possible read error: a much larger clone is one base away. The CDR3 spells CASNQAINSPLHF. The CDR3 coding sequence is TGTGCCAGCAACCAAGCCATTAATTCACCCCTCCACTTT. The chain is built from TRBV3-1 and TRBJ1-6, with no clear D. Germline CDR1 and CDR2: LGHDT and YNNKEL (reference sequence). The CDR3 spans 13 residues.